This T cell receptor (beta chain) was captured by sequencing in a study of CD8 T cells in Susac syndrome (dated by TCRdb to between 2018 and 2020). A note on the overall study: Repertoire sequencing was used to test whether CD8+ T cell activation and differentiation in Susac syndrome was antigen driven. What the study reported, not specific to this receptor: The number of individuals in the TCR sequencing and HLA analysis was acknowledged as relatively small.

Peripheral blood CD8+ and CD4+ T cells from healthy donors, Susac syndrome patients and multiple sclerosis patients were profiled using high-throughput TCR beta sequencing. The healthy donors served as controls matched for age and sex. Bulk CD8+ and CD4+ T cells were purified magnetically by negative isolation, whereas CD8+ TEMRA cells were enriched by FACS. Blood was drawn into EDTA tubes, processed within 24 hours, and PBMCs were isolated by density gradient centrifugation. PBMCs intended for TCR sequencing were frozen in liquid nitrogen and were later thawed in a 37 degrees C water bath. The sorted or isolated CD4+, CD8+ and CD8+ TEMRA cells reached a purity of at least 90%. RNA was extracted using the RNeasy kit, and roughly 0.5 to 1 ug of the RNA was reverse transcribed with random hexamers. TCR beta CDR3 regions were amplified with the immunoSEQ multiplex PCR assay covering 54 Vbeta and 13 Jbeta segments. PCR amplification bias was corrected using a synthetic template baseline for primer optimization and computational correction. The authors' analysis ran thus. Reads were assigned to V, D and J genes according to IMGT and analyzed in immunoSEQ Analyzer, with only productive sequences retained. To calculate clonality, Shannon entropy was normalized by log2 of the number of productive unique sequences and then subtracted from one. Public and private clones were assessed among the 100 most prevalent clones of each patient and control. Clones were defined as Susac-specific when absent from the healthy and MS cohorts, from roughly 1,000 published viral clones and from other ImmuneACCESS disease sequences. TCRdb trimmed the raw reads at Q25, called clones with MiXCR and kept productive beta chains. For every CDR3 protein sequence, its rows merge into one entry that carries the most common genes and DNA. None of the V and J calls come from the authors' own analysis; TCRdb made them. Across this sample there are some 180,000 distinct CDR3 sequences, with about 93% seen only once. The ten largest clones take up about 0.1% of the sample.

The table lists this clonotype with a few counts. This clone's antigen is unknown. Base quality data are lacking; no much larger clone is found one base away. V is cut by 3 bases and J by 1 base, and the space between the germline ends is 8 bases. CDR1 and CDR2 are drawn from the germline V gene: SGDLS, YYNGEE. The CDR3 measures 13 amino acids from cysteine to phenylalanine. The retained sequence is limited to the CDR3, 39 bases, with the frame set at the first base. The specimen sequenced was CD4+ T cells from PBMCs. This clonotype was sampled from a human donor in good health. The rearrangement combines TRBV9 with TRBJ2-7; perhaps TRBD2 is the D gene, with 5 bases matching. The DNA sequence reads TGTGCCAGCAGCGGTCCGGGGTCCTACGAGCAGTACTTC. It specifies CASSGPGSYEQYF.